Shown below are 10 T cell receptor beta chains from a single sample sequenced in a study of T-cell memory formation after mild COVID-19. Each CDR3 protein is one row after TCRdb ran MiXCR on the 5' RACE reads. Here the sample spans about 55,000 distinct CDR3 sequences, 9.5% being singletons. The sample was PBMCs or a T cell subset sorted from them (not recorded which). Receptors originate from a man younger than 35 who had mild COVID-19 (a few samples of this study predate the infection). Cell type and time point are not known.

This clonotype was counted at least ten times. This chain uses TRBV20-1 with TRBJ2-7; D is unresolved. This CDR3 comprises 13 residues. V was cut by 3 bases and J by 3 bases, with 12 bases left in between. From germline, CDR1 is DFQATT and CDR2 SNEGSKA (reference sequence). For the CDR3, the DNA is TGCAGTGCTAGGTCCTATTCGGGCTACGAGCAGTACTTC. It is translated as CSARSYSGYEQYF.

The V gene is TRBV9, the J gene TRBJ2-7; D possibly corresponds to TRBD1 (5 bases). CDR1 is SGDLS and CDR2 is YYNGEE in the germline V gene. V gave up 0 bases and J gave up 4 bases, with 14 bases separating them. The CDR3 is 15 residues long. The CDR3, as DNA: TGTGCCAGCAGCGTAGTGGCCAGGGCCCCTTACGAGCAGTACGTC. Translating it yields CASSVVARAPYEQYV.

The table lists this clonotype with many counts. V and J are TRBV4-3 and TRBJ2-1; D is unclear. Germline V gene data show CDR1 as LGHNA and CDR2 as YSLEER. The CDR3 spans 14 residues. Deletions cut 0 bases from V and 4 bases from J, with 7 bases between. The CDR3 sequence: CASSQDKGYNEQFF. The CDR3 DNA is TGCGCCAGCAGCCAAGATAAGGGTTACAATGAGCAGTTCTTC.

This clonotype was seen many times. The CDR3 protein is CASSDRGLDYNEQFF. CDR3 DNA sequence: TGTGCCAGCAGCGACAGGGGCCTCGATTACAATGAGCAGTTCTTC. The chain carries TRBV7-3 and TRBJ2-1, with 8 bases fitting TRBD1. This CDR3 comprises 15 residues. V trimming: 5 bases; J trimming: 4 bases; junction bases outside the gene matches: 7. The V gene's germline CDR1 is SGHTA and CDR2 FQGTGA.

The chain links TRBV7-3 to TRBJ1-1; unclear D gene. The CDR3 sequence is 13 residues long. Germline CDR1 and CDR2: SGHTA and FQGTGA. Trimming left V 1 base short and J 3 bases short, with 6 bases between. The CDR3 sequence: CASSLMVDTEAFF. CDR3 bases: TGTGCCAGCAGCTTAATGGTGGACACTGAAGCTTTCTTT.

V and J are TRBV18 and TRBJ2-7, with D tentatively TRBD1 (5 bases). This CDR3 is 14 amino acids long. V gave up 3 bases and J gave up 3 bases, with 12 bases separating them. Germline V lookup: CDR1 KGHSH, CDR2 LQKENI. CDR3 coding DNA: TGTGCCAGCTCACCGGGTGGGGCAAGCTACGAGCAGTACTTC. Protein: CASSPGGASYEQYF.

This clonotype was counted between two and nine times. The genes are TRBV5-1 and TRBJ2-5; 10 nucleotides agree with TRBD2. Germline loops: CDR1 SGHRS, CDR2 YFSETQ. The CDR3 contains 15 residues. After removal of 1 base from V and 5 bases from J, the junction contained 5 bases not matched to a gene. This CDR3 reads CASSLLAGAEETQYF. For the CDR3, the DNA is TGCGCCAGCAGCTTGCTAGCGGGGGCAGAGGAGACCCAGTACTTC.

This clonotype is judged medium-sized (0.01 to 0.1%). This sequence joins TRBV5-1 and TRBJ2-2, with no clear D. Trimming stripped 6 bases from V and 7 bases from J, with 7 bases between. This CDR3 is 11 amino acids long. Germline V gene sequence: CDR1 SGHRS, CDR2 YFSETQ. The CDR3, as DNA: TGCGCCAGCATTTCGGGCGGGGAGCTGTTTTTT. This translates into CASISGGELFF.

This clonotype occurred a few times. This chain uses TRBV5-5 with TRBJ1-5; D is possibly TRBD1 (6 bases). This CDR3 is 17 amino acids long. V was shortened by 0 bases and J by 2 bases, with 15 bases between the two germline ends. Looked up from germline, CDR1 is SGHKS and CDR2 is YYEKEE (reference sequence). The CDR3 loop reads CASSLDGSAGGNQPQHF. The DNA of the CDR3 is TGTGCCAGCAGCTTGGACGGTAGCGCAGGGGGCAATCAGCCCCAGCATTTT.

This clonotype was detected only a few times. This chain links TRBV19 with TRBJ2-7; 12 bases line up with TRBD2. CDR1 and CDR2 (germline): LNHDA, SQIVND (reference sequence). After removal of 8 bases from V and 6 bases from J, the junction contained 8 bases not matched to a gene. The CDR3 runs to 14 residues. CDR3 residues: CASGRTSGVFEQYF. In DNA, the CDR3 is TGTGCCAGTGGGCGGACTAGCGGGGTTTTCGAGCAGTACTTC.